Shown below are 2 T cell receptor beta chains from a single sample sequenced in a study of blood T cell repertoires in COVID-19. Sequenced by immunoSEQ multiplex PCR; TCRdb stores in-frame clones only, minus some. Of roughly 120,000 clones listed, less than 90% were seen once; the top ten hold over 2%. What was sequenced was peripheral blood. Every receptor here comes from a man aged 25-40 years with acute or convalescent COVID-19.

This clone was found a few times. J is TRBJ2-3 and V is TRBV6-2 or TRBV6-3; 8 bases map to TRBD2. Unmatched junction bases numbered 6, after V lost 5 bases and J lost 2 bases. The CDR3 runs to 15 residues. Per germline, CDR1 MNHEY and CDR2 SVGEGT. CDR3 DNA sequence: TGTGCCAGCAGTACGGGGCGGGGGGACACAGATACGCAGTATTTT. Translation: CASSTGRGDTDTQYF.

In this sample, this clone turned up a few times. V is TRBV19 and J is TRBJ1-6, with no clear D. V lost 3 bases and J lost 7, with 7 bases in between. The CDR3 sequence is 13 residues long. The germline V gene encodes CDR1 LNHDA and CDR2 SQIVND (reference sequence). CDR3 residues: CASSINGNSPLHF. The CDR3 coding sequence is TGTGCCAGTAGTATTAACGGGAATTCACCCCTCCACTTT.